The rows below give T cell receptor beta chains drawn from one sample of a study of shared clonotypes between healthy human individuals. TCRdb's table, derived via immunoSEQ multiplex PCR, lists solely in-frame clones and lacks some. The sample records 170,000 or so clones, approximately 60% being singletons. The source material was memory CD4+ T cells sorted from blood. The receptors stem from a man under 40 in good health. Both conserved end residues are part of each CDR3. The D gene is left open where the match is weak. Some rows have no size entry. The others give once, few or many, or a class for an expanded clone.

d_call j_call clone_size v_call cdr3_aa cdr3_nt
NA TRBJ1-3 NA TRBV11-2 CASSFYNSPGNTIYF TGTGCCAGCAGCTTCTATAACTCGCCTGGAAACACCATATATTTT
NA TRBJ2-1 NA TRBV18 CASSPRPNYNEQFF TGTGCCAGCTCACCCCGACCCAATTACAATGAGCAGTTCTTC
TRBD2 TRBJ2-7 few TRBV5-1 CASSSSGKYEQYF TGCGCCAGCAGCTCTAGCGGAAAGTACGAGCAGTACTTC
NA TRBJ2-7 NA TRBV5-1 CASSLGQSNVGLEQYF TGCGCCAGCAGCTTGGGGCAGTCCAACGTTGGGCTCGAGCAGTACTTC
TRBD1 TRBJ2-2 once TRBV15 CATSRRQGPNTGELFF TGTGCCACCAGCAGGAGACAGGGTCCTAACACCGGGGAGCTGTTTTTT
NA TRBJ2-5 NA TRBV5-4 CASSLFSERQETQYF TGTGCCAGCAGCTTGTTCAGCGAACGTCAAGAGACCCAGTACTTC
NA TRBJ1-5 NA TRBV28 CASSLWDSNQPQHF TGTGCCAGCAGTTTATGGGATAGCAATCAGCCCCAGCATTTT
TRBD2 TRBJ2-3 NA TRBV29-1 CSVEGVAGVSTDTQYF TGCAGCGTTGAAGGAGTAGCGGGAGTGAGCACAGATACGCAGTATTTT
NA TRBJ1-2 NA TRBV2 CASSLTTTGTNYGYTF TGTGCCAGCAGTTTGACGACGACAGGCACTAACTATGGCTACACCTTC
NA TRBJ2-6 NA TRBV19 CASCPFSGANVLTF TGTGCCAGTTGCCCGTTTTCTGGGGCCAACGTCCTGACTTTC
NA TRBJ2-1 NA TRBV21-1 CASSKAQGTGFNEQFF TGTGCCAGCAGCAAAGCGCAAGGGACAGGGTTCAATGAGCAGTTCTTC
NA TRBJ2-3 few TRBV9 CASSVSAGRGTTDTQYF TGTGCCAGCAGCGTTTCTGCCGGCAGGGGCACCACAGATACGCAGTATTTT
NA TRBJ2-7 NA TRBV28 CASSGTYEQYF TGTGCCAGCAGTGGAACCTACGAGCAGTACTTC
NA TRBJ2-3 NA TRBV29-1 CSVDEGGTDTQYF TGCAGCGTTGATGAGGGAGGAACAGATACGCAGTATTTT
NA TRBJ2-2 NA TRBV6-1 CASSQAVHTGELFF TGTGCCAGCAGCCAGGCGGTTCACACCGGGGAGCTGTTTTTT
NA TRBJ2-7 many TRBV11-1 CASSLVGLSEQYF TGTGCCAGCAGCTTAGTTGGATTAAGCGAGCAGTACTTC
NA TRBJ2-5 NA TRBV11-3 CASSWLSGVYQETQYF TGTGCCAGCAGCTGGTTGTCAGGGGTCTACCAAGAGACCCAGTACTTC
TRBD1 TRBJ1-5 NA TRBV6-1 CASTVGGGQPQHF TGTGCCAGCACGGTAGGGGGCGGTCAGCCCCAGCATTTT
TRBD2 TRBJ2-3 few TRBV11-2 CASRLAGDTQYF TGTGCCAGCAGATTAGCGGGAGATACGCAGTATTTT
TRBD1 TRBJ2-1 NA TRBV19 CASSMPWGTGANEQFF TGTGCCAGTAGTATGCCCTGGGGGACAGGGGCCAATGAGCAGTTCTTC
NA TRBJ2-3 NA TRBV4-1 CASSLGGDTGVTQYF TGCGCCAGCAGCCTAGGTGGGGACACGGGTGTTACGCAGTATTTT
TRBD2 TRBJ2-1 NA TRBV7-9 CASSPGLADLNEQFF TGTGCCAGCAGTCCAGGACTAGCGGACCTTAATGAGCAGTTCTTC
NA TRBJ2-2 NA TRBV27 CATYSDRAFPGTGELFF TGTGCCACCTACTCAGACAGAGCCTTCCCGGGGACCGGGGAGCTGTTTTTT
NA TRBJ2-5 NA TRBV9 CASSVAKVGETQYF TGTGCCAGCAGCGTAGCCAAGGTGGGGGAGACCCAGTACTTC
NA TRBJ2-2 NA TRBV5-1 CASSSSPQGLSNTGELFF TGCGCCAGCAGCTCGTCTCCGCAGGGGCTATCGAACACCGGGGAGCTGTTTTTT
TRBD1 TRBJ1-1 NA TRBV10-3 CAISESRQGRTEAFF TGTGCCATCAGTGAGTCCCGACAGGGACGAACTGAAGCTTTCTTT
NA TRBJ2-1 NA TRBV20-1 CSASDHEQFF TGCAGTGCTAGTGATCATGAGCAGTTCTTC
NA TRBJ1-1 NA TRBV7-9 CASSLQVKAEAFF TGTGCCAGCAGCTTACAGGTTAAGGCTGAAGCTTTCTTT
NA TRBJ2-7 NA TRBV5-4 CASSMRTVGEQYF TGTGCCAGCAGCATGCGGACGGTGGGGGAGCAGTACTTC
NA TRBJ1-5 NA TRBV5-1 CASSPGADGVNQPQHF TGCGCCAGCAGCCCCGGTGCGGACGGAGTGAATCAGCCCCAGCATTTT
NA TRBJ1-5 NA TRBV28 CATRRVSQPQHF TGTGCCACCAGGCGGGTTTCACAGCCCCAGCATTTT
NA TRBJ2-2 NA TRBV2 CASRQGWNGELFF TGTGCCAGCAGGCAGGGGTGGAACGGGGAGCTGTTTTTT
NA TRBJ2-1 NA TRBV5-1 CASSLGRDAVWEQFF TGCGCCAGCAGCTTGGGCAGGGACGCGGTATGGGAGCAGTTCTTC
TRBD2 TRBJ2-2 NA TRBV7-7 CASSPLAGETGELFF TGTGCCAGCAGCCCACTAGCGGGAGAAACCGGGGAGCTGTTTTTT
NA TRBJ1-1 medium-sized TRBV15 CATSRDHGGTEAFF TGTGCCACCAGCAGAGATCACGGGGGCACTGAAGCTTTCTTT
NA TRBJ2-6 NA TRBV7-9 CASSSSGAVGANVLTF TGTGCCAGCAGCAGCTCCGGGGCGGTTGGGGCCAACGTCCTGACTTTC
NA TRBJ1-4 NA TRBV28 CASSFARATNEKLFF TGTGCCAGCAGTTTTGCTAGAGCAACTAATGAAAAACTGTTTTTT
NA TRBJ2-3 NA TRBV9 CACSGGRDSTDTQYF TGTGCCTGCAGCGGAGGCCGGGACAGCACAGATACGCAGTATTTT
NA TRBJ1-4 few TRBV28 CASAAVGRGLFF TGTGCCAGCGCCGCAGTAGGGCGAGGACTGTTTTTT
NA TRBJ2-4 NA TRBV30 CAWATGGNKNIQYF TGTGCCTGGGCGACAGGTGGGAACAAAAACATTCAGTACTTC
NA TRBJ1-1 few TRBV6-1 CASPRGTTGTEAFF TGTGCCAGCCCCCGAGGAACAACGGGGACTGAAGCTTTCTTT
TRBD1 TRBJ1-4 once TRBV6-1 CASRGAGGIEKLFF TGTGCCAGCAGAGGGGCAGGGGGTATTGAAAAACTGTTTTTT
NA TRBJ2-1 NA TRBV6-5 CASSYSGSRGDNEQFF TGTGCCAGCAGTTACTCGGGGTCGAGGGGCGACAATGAGCAGTTCTTC
NA TRBJ2-3 NA TRBV28 CASSLSPGRRTDTQYF TGTGCCAGCAGTTTAAGTCCGGGCCGGCGCACAGATACGCAGTATTTT
NA TRBJ2-2 NA TRBV10-3 CAISERLVSNTGELFF TGTGCCATCAGTGAGCGGCTAGTTTCGAACACCGGGGAGCTGTTTTTT
TRBD2 TRBJ2-3 few TRBV9 CASSQGLAGVSKDTQYF TGTGCCAGCAGCCAGGGACTAGCGGGAGTGTCGAAAGATACGCAGTATTTT
NA TRBJ1-5 few TRBV4-2 CASSQEADWNQPQHF TGTGCCAGCAGCCAAGAAGCTGACTGGAATCAGCCCCAGCATTTT
NA TRBJ2-2 NA TRBV7-8 CASVRDTRVGELFF TGTGCCAGCGTAAGAGACACAAGAGTCGGGGAGCTGTTTTTT
NA TRBJ1-4 few TRBV20-1 CSARNLFF TGCAGTGCCCGCAACTTGTTTTTT
TRBD1 TRBJ2-4 few TRBV2 CASSTDTGGQNIQYF TGTGCCAGCAGTACTGATACAGGGGGCCAAAACATTCAGTACTTC
NA TRBJ2-1 NA TRBV6-1 CASRPTGRNEQFF TGTGCCAGCAGGCCCACGGGGCGGAATGAGCAGTTCTTC
NA TRBJ1-1 NA TRBV25-1 CASKDSLGTEAFF TGTGCCAGCAAGGATTCGTTGGGTACTGAAGCTTTCTTT
TRBD2 TRBJ2-2 NA TRBV5-1 CASSRDRGDGELFF TGCGCCAGCAGCCGGGACCGGGGGGACGGGGAGCTGTTTTTT
NA TRBJ2-2 few TRBV5-5 CASSGNTGELFF TGTGCCAGCAGCGGGAACACCGGGGAGCTGTTTTTT
TRBD1 TRBJ2-7 NA TRBV27 CASSPSQTGVASYEQYF TGTGCCAGCAGTCCGTCACAGACAGGGGTTGCATCCTACGAGCAGTACTTC
TRBD2 TRBJ2-1 NA TRBV5-4 CASSLASGSGSDEQFF TGTGCCAGCAGCTTGGCCTCTGGTAGCGGGAGCGATGAGCAGTTCTTC
TRBD2 TRBJ2-5 once TRBV29-1 CSVDGLAPSGPSGGAQYF TGCAGCGTTGACGGACTGGCGCCTAGCGGGCCAAGTGGGGGGGCCCAGTACTTC
NA TRBJ2-3 NA TRBV11-1 CASSLGGRSDTQYF TGTGCCAGCAGCTTGGGGGGACGTTCAGATACGCAGTATTTT
NA TRBJ2-3 NA TRBV10-3 CAISEPNAGYRDTQYF TGTGCCATCAGTGAGCCAAATGCGGGGTATCGGGATACGCAGTATTTT
TRBD2 TRBJ2-3 NA TRBV5-1 CASSRLAGGTDTQYF TGCGCCAGCAGCCGGCTAGCGGGGGGCACAGATACGCAGTATTTT